The next 5 T cell receptor beta chains were all read from a single sample in a study of cytomegalovirus exposure and HLA in healthy donors. Primers for the PCR totalled 60 Vbeta and 13 Jbeta. Clones were sequenced by immunoSEQ multiplex PCR, and TCRdb holds only the in-frame ones, with some missing. The table includes 100,000 or so clones, roughly 80% detected once. Sequencing was carried out using PBMCs. The receptor set was obtained from a young man in good health and CMV-seropositive.

V is TRBV5-1 and J is TRBJ2-3, with TRBD2 matching over 8 bases. Germline V gene sequence: CDR1 SGHRS, CDR2 YFSETQ. V was pared by 4 bases and J by 2 bases, with 9 bases of the junction left unmatched. This CDR3 comprises 16 residues. CDR3 in amino acids: CASSPGGAGYTDTQYF. CDR3 nucleotides: TGCGCCAGCAGCCCCGGGGGGGCGGGTTACACAGATACGCAGTATTTT.

This chain joins TRBV5-1 and TRBJ1-5; D is uncertain. V was pared by 0 bases and J by 6 bases, with 10 bases between. CDR3 length equals 14 residues. Germline V gene sequence: CDR1 SGHRS, CDR2 YFSETQ. The CDR3 loop reads CASSLGERGQPQHF. CDR3 bases: TGCGCCAGCAGCTTGGGGGAGAGAGGTCAGCCCCAGCATTTT.

This clone was counted a few times. The V and J genes are TRBV6-1 and TRBJ1-5; D is unresolved. The V and J ends lost 4 bases and 0 bases respectively, with 13 bases between them. CDR1 and CDR2 (germline): MNHNS, SASEGT. The CDR3 runs 16 residues. The CDR3 sequence is CASSGSGSYSNQPQHF. The CDR3 nucleotides read TGTGCCAGCAGTGGTTCCGGGAGTTATAGCAATCAGCCCCAGCATTTT.

The chain's CDR3 is CASSTIQTGITEAFF. CDR3 nucleotide sequence: TGTGCCAGTAGTACGATACAGACAGGGATCACTGAAGCTTTCTTT. The chain links TRBV19 to TRBJ1-1; 7 bases line up with TRBD1. Germline assignment: CDR1 LNHDA and CDR2 SQIVND (reference sequence). After removal of 4 bases from V and 4 bases from J, the junction contained 9 bases not matched to a gene. This CDR3 comprises 15 residues.

This clone has only a few counts. The gene calls are TRBV7-2 and TRBJ2-3; the D gene is possibly TRBD2 (6 bases). Trimming took off 5 bases at V and 4 bases at J, with 13 bases between the two ends. Germline CDR1 SGHTA, CDR2 FQGNSA. The CDR3 is made up of 14 amino acids. CDR3 region: CASSRTSFADTQYF. For the CDR3, the DNA is TGTGCCAGCAGCCGAACTAGCTTCGCAGATACGCAGTATTTT.